Sequencing of this T cell receptor (beta chain) was carried out in a study of response to subunit inactivated influenza vaccine. Study-level points and caveats: Authors suggested seasonal influenza vaccinations each recruit few new T cells.

One entry per CDR3 protein, called by TCRdb with MiXCR from the RT-PCR reads. The profile shows 160,000 or so distinct CDR3 sequences, approximately 11% of them singletons. The length of the CDR3 is 13 residues. Germline V gene sequence: CDR1 KGHDR, CDR2 SFDVKD. V shed 10 bases, J shed 4 bases, and the junction held 4 bases outside the gene matches. This clonotype was found many times. As yet, its antigen is unknown. The clonotype was recovered from a man aged 45-65 years who received an inactivated influenza vaccine. The rearrangement joins TRBV24-1 to TRBJ2-3; TRBD2 agrees at 10 bases. The source was non-naive T cells sorted from PBMCs, collected more than 35 days after vaccination. The CDR3 region is CATNLAGADTQYF. In nucleotides, the CDR3 is TGTGCCACAAATCTAGCGGGAGCAGATACGCAGTATTTT.